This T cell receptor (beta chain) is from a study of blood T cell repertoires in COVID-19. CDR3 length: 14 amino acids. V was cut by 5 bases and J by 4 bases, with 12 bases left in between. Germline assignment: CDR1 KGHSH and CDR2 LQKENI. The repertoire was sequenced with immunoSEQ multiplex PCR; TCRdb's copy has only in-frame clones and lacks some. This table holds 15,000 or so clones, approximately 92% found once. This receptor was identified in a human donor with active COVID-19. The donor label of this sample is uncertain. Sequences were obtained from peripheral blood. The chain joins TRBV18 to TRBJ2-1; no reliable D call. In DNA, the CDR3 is TGTGCCAGCTCAAATGGGCAGGCTTACAATGAGCAGTTCTTC. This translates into CASSNGQAYNEQFF.